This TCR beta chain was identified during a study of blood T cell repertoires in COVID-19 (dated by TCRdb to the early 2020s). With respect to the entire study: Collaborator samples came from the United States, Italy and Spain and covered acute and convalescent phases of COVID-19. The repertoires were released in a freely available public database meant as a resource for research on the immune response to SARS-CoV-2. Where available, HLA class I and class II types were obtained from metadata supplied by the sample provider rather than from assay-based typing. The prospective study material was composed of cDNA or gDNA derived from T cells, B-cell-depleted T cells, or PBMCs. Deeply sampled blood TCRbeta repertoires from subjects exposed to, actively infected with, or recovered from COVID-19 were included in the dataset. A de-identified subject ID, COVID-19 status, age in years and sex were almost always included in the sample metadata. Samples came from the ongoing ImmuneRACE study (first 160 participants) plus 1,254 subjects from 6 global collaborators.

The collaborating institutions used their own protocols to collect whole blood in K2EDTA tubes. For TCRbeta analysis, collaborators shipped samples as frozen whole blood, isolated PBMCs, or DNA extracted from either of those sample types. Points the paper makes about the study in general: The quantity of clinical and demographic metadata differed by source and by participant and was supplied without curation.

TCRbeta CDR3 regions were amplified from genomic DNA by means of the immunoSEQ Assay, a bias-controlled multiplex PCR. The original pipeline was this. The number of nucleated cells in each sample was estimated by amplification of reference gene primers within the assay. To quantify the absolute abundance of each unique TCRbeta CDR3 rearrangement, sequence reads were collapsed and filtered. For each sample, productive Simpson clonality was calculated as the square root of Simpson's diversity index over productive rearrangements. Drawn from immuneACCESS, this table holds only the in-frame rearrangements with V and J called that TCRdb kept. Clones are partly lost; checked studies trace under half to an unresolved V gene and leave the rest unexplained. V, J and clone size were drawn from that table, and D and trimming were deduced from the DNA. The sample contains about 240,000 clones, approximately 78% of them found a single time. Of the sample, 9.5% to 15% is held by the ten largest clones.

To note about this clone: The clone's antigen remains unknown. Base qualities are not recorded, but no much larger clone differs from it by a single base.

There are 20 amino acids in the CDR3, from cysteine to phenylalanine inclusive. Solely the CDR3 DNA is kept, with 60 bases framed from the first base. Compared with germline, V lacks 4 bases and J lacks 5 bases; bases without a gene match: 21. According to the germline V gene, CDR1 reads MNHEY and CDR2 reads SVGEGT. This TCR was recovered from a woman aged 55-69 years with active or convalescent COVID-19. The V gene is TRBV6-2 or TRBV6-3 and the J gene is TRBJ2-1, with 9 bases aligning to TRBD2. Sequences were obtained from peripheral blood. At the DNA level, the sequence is TGTGCCAGCAGTTCCCACCTGGCAGCGGGGGGCCTTAATTTGGACAATGAGCAGTTCTTC. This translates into CASSSHLAAGGLNLDNEQFF.